The following is a T cell receptor beta chain sequence with its context. PCR amplification relied on 60 Vbeta primers (plus 13 Jbeta primers). Libraries were prepared by immunoSEQ multiplex PCR; TCRdb keeps only in-frame clonotypes and omits some of them. The repertoire holds about 84,000 clones, approximately 78% seen once, with about 2.7% in the top ten. This entry comes from a study of cytomegalovirus exposure and HLA in healthy donors. Trimming shortened V by 6 bases and J by 7 bases, and 9 bases separated the two germline ends. Looked up from germline, CDR1 is SEHNR and CDR2 is FQNEAQ (reference sequence). The CDR3 contains 12 residues.

The sequence came from a male donor in good health and CMV-seropositive. The chain has TRBV7-9 and TRBJ2-2; D gene ambiguous. Sequencing was carried out using PBMCs. CDR3 bases: TGTGCCAGCAGTTTTATCCTCGGGGAGCTGTTTTTT. Translating it yields CASSFILGELFF.